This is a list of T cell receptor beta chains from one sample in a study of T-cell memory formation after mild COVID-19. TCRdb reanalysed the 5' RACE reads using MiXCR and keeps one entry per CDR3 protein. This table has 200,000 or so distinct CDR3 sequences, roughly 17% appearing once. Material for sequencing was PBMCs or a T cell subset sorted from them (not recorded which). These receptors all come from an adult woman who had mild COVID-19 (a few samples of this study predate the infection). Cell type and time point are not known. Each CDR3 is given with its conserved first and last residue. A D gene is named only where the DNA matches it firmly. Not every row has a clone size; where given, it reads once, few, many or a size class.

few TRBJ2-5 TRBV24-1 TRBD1 TGTGCCACCAGTGACCCGGACAGGACCCAAGAGACCCAGTACTTC CATSDPDRTQETQYF
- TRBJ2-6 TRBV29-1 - TGCAGCGTTGTGGCCTCTGGGGCCAACGTCCTGACTTTC CSVVASGANVLTF
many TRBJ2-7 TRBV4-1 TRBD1 TGCGCCAGCAGCCTCATGAGTTCGGGACAGGGGGCTTACGAGCAGTACTTC CASSLMSSGQGAYEQYF
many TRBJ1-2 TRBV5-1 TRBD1 TGCGCCAGCAGCTTAGGGACAGGGAATGGCTACACCTTC CASSLGTGNGYTF
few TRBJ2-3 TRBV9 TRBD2 TGTGCCAGCAGCCTGGGGGCTAGCGGGGGGCAAGATACGCAGTATTTT CASSLGASGGQDTQYF
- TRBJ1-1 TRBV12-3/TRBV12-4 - TGTGCCAGCACCTCCGGGGCGGCTGAAGCTTTCTTT CASTSGAAEAFF
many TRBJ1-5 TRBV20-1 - TGCAGTGCTAGAGATCTTGGGGGTTCCAATCAGCCCCAGCATTTT CSARDLGGSNQPQHF
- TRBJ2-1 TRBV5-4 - TGTGCCAGCAGCTCCAAACTTTGGGGGAGCTACAATGAGCAGTTCTTC CASSSKLWGSYNEQFF
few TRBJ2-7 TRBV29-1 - TGCAGCGCTCAAGACTACGAGCAGTACTTC CSAQDYEQYF
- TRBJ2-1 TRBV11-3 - TGTGCCAGCAGCGAACTGGCGAGAGGCTACAATGAGCAGTTCTTC CASSELARGYNEQFF
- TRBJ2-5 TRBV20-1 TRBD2 TGCAGTGCTAGAGAGAGCGGGAGGGCCCCCCAAGAGACCCAGTACTTC CSARESGRAPQETQYF
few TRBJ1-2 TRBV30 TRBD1 TGTGCCTGGAGTACCGGACAGGGGGCGAATGGCTACACCTTC CAWSTGQGANGYTF
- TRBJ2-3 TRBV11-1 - TGTGCCAGCAGCTTCGGACTTTTCATTAGCACAGATACGCAGTATTTT CASSFGLFISTDTQYF
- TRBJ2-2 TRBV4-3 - TGCGCCAGCAGCCAAGATCAACTCACCGGGGAGCTGTTTTTT CASSQDQLTGELFF
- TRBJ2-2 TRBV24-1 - TGTGCCACGCAAAAACACGGGACTGCCATCACCGGGGAGCTGTTTTTT CATQKHGTAITGELFF
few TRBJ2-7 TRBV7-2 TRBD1 TGTGCCAGCAGCACAGGACAGGGGGCTCCCTACGAGCAGTACTTC CASSTGQGAPYEQYF
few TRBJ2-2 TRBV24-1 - TGTGCCACGGGTGGACGGATGAACACCGGGGAGCTGTTTTTT CATGGRMNTGELFF
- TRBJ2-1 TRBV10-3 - TGTGCCATCAGTGGGGGGTCAAATGAGCAGTTCTTC CAISGGSNEQFF
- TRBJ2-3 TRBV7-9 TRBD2 TGTGCCAGCAGCTTAGGGCTCATTAGCGGGGGTATCACAGATACGCAGTATTTT CASSLGLISGGITDTQYF
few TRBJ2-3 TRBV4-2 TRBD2 TGTGCCAGCAGCCAAGAAGGGCTAGCGGGGGGTTCTAGCACAGATACGCAGTATTTT CASSQEGLAGGSSTDTQYF
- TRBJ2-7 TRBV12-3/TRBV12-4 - TGTGCCAGCAGCCCTGCGGGGATTTTCTCCTACGAGCAGTACTTC CASSPAGIFSYEQYF
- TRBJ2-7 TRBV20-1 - TGCAGTGCTAGAGATGACTGGGGGGCTCCTAGCTACGAGCAGTACTTC CSARDDWGAPSYEQYF
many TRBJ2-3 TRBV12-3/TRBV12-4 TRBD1 TGTGCCAGCAGTTTCGGACAGGCCACAGATACGCAGTATTTT CASSFGQATDTQYF
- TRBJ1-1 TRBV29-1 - TGCAGCGTACAACAGGGGAACACTGAAGCTTTCTTT CSVQQGNTEAFF
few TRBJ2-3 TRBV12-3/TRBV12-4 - TGTGCCAGCAGTTTGACTCACACAGATACGCAGTATTTT CASSLTHTDTQYF
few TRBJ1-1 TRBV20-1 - TGCAGTGCTGGGGGGACGGTGAACACTGAAGCTTTCTTT CSAGGTVNTEAFF
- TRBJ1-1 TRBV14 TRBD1 TGTGCCAGCAGCCAAACCCGGGACAGGGGGCCGAACACTGAAGCTTTCTTT CASSQTRDRGPNTEAFF
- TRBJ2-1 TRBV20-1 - TGCAGTGTTCGACGGGGACACGATGAGCAGTTCTTC CSVRRGHDEQFF
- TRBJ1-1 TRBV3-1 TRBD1 TGTGCCAGCAGCCAATTGCCTTCAGGGGGATTGAACACTGAAGCTTTCTTT CASSQLPSGGLNTEAFF
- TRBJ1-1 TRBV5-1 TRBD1 TGCGCCAGCAGCTACGATGGACAGGGGAACACTGAAGCTTTCTTT CASSYDGQGNTEAFF
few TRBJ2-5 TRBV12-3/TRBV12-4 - TGTGCCAGCAGTTTCGGGACTCAAGAGACCCAGTACTTC CASSFGTQETQYF
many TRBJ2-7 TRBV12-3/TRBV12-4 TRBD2 TGTGCCAGCAGCAACCCCCGAGCGGGGGCGCTCGGGTCTCTCTACGAGCAGTACTTC CASSNPRAGALGSLYEQYF
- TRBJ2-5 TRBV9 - TGTGCCAGCAGCGTAGCACTAGGGGAGACCCAGTACTTC CASSVALGETQYF
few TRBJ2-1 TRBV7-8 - TGTGCCAGCAGCCTTCAGGACAGCCCCTCCAATGAGCAGTTCTTC CASSLQDSPSNEQFF
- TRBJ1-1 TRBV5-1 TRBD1 TGCGCCAGCAGCTTATCGGGACAGGTCAACACTGAAGCTTTCTTT CASSLSGQVNTEAFF
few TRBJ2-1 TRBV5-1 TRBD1 TGCGCCAGCAGCCATGTCCGGGACAGGGGGAACAATGAGCAGTTCTTC CASSHVRDRGNNEQFF
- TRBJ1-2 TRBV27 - TGTGCCAGCAGTTCCCCCGGACGGAGTTATGGCTACACCTTC CASSSPGRSYGYTF
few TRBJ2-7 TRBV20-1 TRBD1 TGCAGTGCTAGAGATCTTAAAGGGGGCGGTTACGAGCAGTACTTC CSARDLKGGGYEQYF
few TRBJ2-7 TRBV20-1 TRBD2 TGCAGTGCTAGAGACCGAGCCGGACTAGCGGGTTCCTACGAGCAGTACTTC CSARDRAGLAGSYEQYF
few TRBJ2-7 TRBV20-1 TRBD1 TGCAGTGCTAGAGGCGGACAGGGGCCCTCTGGGGAGCAGTACTTC CSARGGQGPSGEQYF
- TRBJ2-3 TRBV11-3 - TGTGCCAGCAGCCCACCGGGAGCGTTAGATACGCAGTATTTT CASSPPGALDTQYF
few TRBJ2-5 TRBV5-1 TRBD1 TGCGCCAGCAGCTTCCCGGACAGGGGTAGTAGAGAGACCCAGTACTTC CASSFPDRGSRETQYF
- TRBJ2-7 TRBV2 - TGTGCCAGCAGTCCCCAGGGTCGCCCCTACGAGCAGTACTTC CASSPQGRPYEQYF
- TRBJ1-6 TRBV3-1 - TGTGCCAGCAGCCAAGATGGGGTTTCACCCCTCCACTTT CASSQDGVSPLHF
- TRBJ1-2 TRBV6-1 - TGTGCCAGCTTGGCTTCGATCCACAGCGGGTATGGCTACACCTTC CASLASIHSGYGYTF
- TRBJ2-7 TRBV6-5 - TGTGCCAGCCGGTCGGGGCCAGGAGAGCAGTACTTC CASRSGPGEQYF
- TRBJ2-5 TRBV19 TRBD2 TGTGCCAGTAGTCGGGGGGCCGCTAGCGGGGCACAAGAGACCCAGTACTTC CASSRGAASGAQETQYF
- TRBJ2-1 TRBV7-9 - TGTGCCAGCAGCTGGAAAGGGGCGGAATGGGGCAATGAGCAGTTCTTC CASSWKGAEWGNEQFF